A selection of T cell receptor beta chains follows, all from one sample in a study of T cells in localized non-small cell lung cancer. Repertoires were generated with immunoSEQ multiplex PCR, while TCRdb's copy carries only in-frame clones and drops some. Among thousands of clones listed, about 25% were seen once. The sample was normal lung tissue next to the tumor, taken before any cancer treatment. The receptors stem from a man aged 40 to 70 with stage II squamous cell lung carcinoma. Each CDR3 is given with its conserved first and last residue. Each record gives: J gene, D gene, clone size, CDR3 length, V gene, CDR3 protein, CDR3 DNA. A D gene is named only where the DNA matches it firmly. Size is stated for part of the rows, as once, few or many counts, or as a class when the clone is expanded.

J: TRBJ1-1; D: .; size: large; length: 15; V: TRBV4-1; CDR3: CASSQDGAGNTEAFF; DNA: TGCGCCAGCAGCCAAGATGGGGCAGGTAACACTGAAGCTTTCTTT
J: TRBJ1-1; D: TRBD1; size: large; length: 16; V: TRBV11-3; CDR3: CASSSLIWDRGTEAFF; DNA: TGTGCCAGCAGCTCCCTGATATGGGACAGGGGGACTGAAGCTTTCTTT
J: TRBJ2-5; D: .; size: .; length: 13; V: TRBV19; CDR3: CASSRGTLETQYF; DNA: TGTGCCAGTAGTAGGGGGACGTTGGAGACCCAGTACTTC
J: TRBJ1-2; D: TRBD1; size: medium-sized; length: 18; V: TRBV9; CDR3: CASRVGGSPGQGNYGYTF; DNA: TGTGCCAGCAGGGTTGGGGGTTCACCGGGACAGGGGAACTATGGCTACACCTTC
J: TRBJ1-2; D: TRBD1; size: .; length: 13; V: TRBV6-8; CDR3: CASSTRDSYGYTF; DNA: TGTGCCAGCAGTACACGGGACAGCTATGGCTACACCTTC
J: TRBJ2-1; D: TRBD1; size: few; length: 17; V: TRBV11-3; CDR3: CASSLEYPGQGANEQFF; DNA: TGTGCCAGCAGCTTAGAATATCCGGGACAGGGGGCAAATGAGCAGTTCTTC
J: TRBJ2-7; D: TRBD1; size: .; length: 16; V: TRBV5-1; CDR3: CASSLDRDSFVYEQYF; DNA: TGCGCCAGCAGCTTGGATCGGGACAGTTTTGTCTACGAGCAGTACTTC
J: TRBJ1-1; D: .; size: few; length: 15; V: TRBV6-8; CDR3: CASSYYRDRQPEAFF; DNA: TGTGCCAGCAGTTACTACCGTGACAGGCAGCCTGAAGCTTTCTTT
J: TRBJ2-1; D: TRBD1; size: few; length: 15; V: TRBV6-8; CDR3: CASSYATGGLDEQFF; DNA: TGTGCCAGCAGTTACGCGACAGGGGGCCTGGATGAGCAGTTCTTC
J: TRBJ1-2; D: .; size: .; length: 15; V: TRBV25-1; CDR3: CASSFGQSGHYGYTF; DNA: TGTGCCAGCAGTTTCGGACAGTCTGGGCACTATGGCTACACCTTC
J: TRBJ2-3; D: .; size: few; length: 15; V: TRBV6-8; CDR3: CASSYGDREADTQYF; DNA: TGTGCCAGCAGTTACGGAGACAGGGAGGCAGATACGCAGTATTTT
J: TRBJ2-7; D: .; size: medium-sized; length: 14; V: TRBV11-3; CDR3: CASSLVEWGYEQYF; DNA: TGTGCCAGCAGCTTGGTGGAGTGGGGGTACGAGCAGTACTTC
J: TRBJ1-1; D: .; size: .; length: 11; V: TRBV6-7; CDR3: CASSYKGTAFF; DNA: TGTGCCAGCAGTTACAAGGGGACGGCTTTCTTT
J: TRBJ2-1; D: .; size: .; length: 14; V: TRBV11-3; CDR3: CASSLVVSNAEQFF; DNA: TGTGCCAGCAGCTTAGTGGTTAGCAACGCTGAGCAGTTCTTC
J: TRBJ2-3; D: .; size: few; length: 12; V: TRBV6-8; CDR3: CAISTDTDTQYF; DNA: TGTGCCATCAGTACCGACACAGATACGCAGTATTTT
J: TRBJ1-3; D: .; size: .; length: 16; V: TRBV15; CDR3: CATSRDAGLWGNTIYF; DNA: TGTGCCACCAGCAGAGATGCGGGACTCTGGGGAAACACCATATATTTT
J: TRBJ2-2; D: TRBD2; size: few; length: 16; V: TRBV5-1; CDR3: CASSLAVAGGTGELFF; DNA: TGCGCCAGCAGCTTGGCCGTAGCGGGGGGTACCGGGGAGCTGTTTTTT
J: TRBJ2-3; D: TRBD1; size: .; length: 15; V: TRBV6-8; CDR3: CASRERTGNTDTQYF; DNA: TGTGCCAGCAGAGAGAGGACAGGAAACACAGATACGCAGTATTTT
J: TRBJ1-5; D: .; size: few; length: 12; V: TRBV6-8; CDR3: CASSSTGEPQHF; DNA: TGTGCCAGCAGTTCCACCGGGGAGCCCCAGCATTTT
J: TRBJ2-1; D: .; size: .; length: 13; V: TRBV12-5; CDR3: CASTPSAYNEQFF; DNA: TGTGCCAGCACCCCTAGCGCTTACAATGAGCAGTTCTTC
J: TRBJ1-1; D: .; size: few; length: 12; V: TRBV6-8; CDR3: CASRGAGTEAFF; DNA: TGTGCCAGCAGGGGCGCAGGCACTGAAGCTTTCTTT
J: TRBJ1-3; D: .; size: .; length: 15; V: TRBV28; CDR3: CASSLRPGDGNTIYF; DNA: TGTGCCAGCAGTTTACGACCAGGGGACGGAAACACCATATATTTT